This T cell receptor beta chain was identified in a study of PD-1 blockade in classical Hodgkin lymphoma. The protocol was immunoSEQ multiplex PCR, while the TCRdb copy is restricted to in-frame clones and leaves out a portion. This table holds roughly 15,000 clones, about four fifths found once. A note on this clone: Its antigen is not known.

Patients all relapsed after autologous stem cell transplantation, and there was variation in brentuximab vedotin exposure. Best response was recorded as complete response, partial response or progressive disease. Study observations and caveats: TCR diversity at baseline was reported to be reduced in newly diagnosed patients relative to healthy donors.

Germline CDR1 reads MGHRA; CDR2 reads YSYEKL. Trimming pared 1 base from V and 4 bases from J, leaving 10 bases between. This CDR3 is built from 14 residues. The TCR originated in a human donor with classical Hodgkin lymphoma. Sequenced here: peripheral blood mononuclear cells (PBMCs), sampled at baseline. The V and J genes are TRBV4-1 and TRBJ1-1, with D possibly TRBD1 on 5 matching bases. The CDR3 spells CASSQASGGTEAFF. DNA for the CDR3: TGCGCCAGCAGCCAAGCCAGCGGGGGCACTGAAGCTTTCTTT.